This T cell receptor (beta chain) was captured by sequencing in a study of T-cell memory formation after mild COVID-19. General study points: Memory cells collected pre-infection included some clones that later responded, suggesting cross-reactive memory joined. CD4+ contracting clones lay mainly in CM and EM, CD8+ ones in EMRA. Clones contracting day 15 to 85 were balanced CD4/CD8; later expanders leaned CD4+.

This clonotype was picked up a small number of times. Its specificity is not known. Per germline, CDR1 SGDLS and CDR2 YYNGEE. The CDR3 contains 12 residues. The V gene lost 0 bases and the J gene lost 7 bases, with 4 bases spanning the gap. TCRdb fed the 5' RACE reads into MiXCR, producing one record per CDR3 protein. The data contain about 500,000 distinct CDR3 sequences, over 20% of them singletons. The source material was PBMCs or a T cell subset sorted from them (not recorded which). The receptor's source is an adult woman who had mild COVID-19 (a few samples of this study predate the infection). Cell type and time point are not known. The chain employs TRBV9 and TRBJ2-2; the D is unclear. The CDR3: CASSVVVGELFF. The DNA of the CDR3 is TGTGCCAGCAGCGTAGTTGTCGGGGAGCTGTTTTTT.